These T cell receptor beta chains were read from a single sample in a study of T-cell memory formation after mild COVID-19. TCRdb passed the 5' RACE reads through MiXCR, listing each CDR3 protein once. This table has fewer than 600,000 distinct CDR3 sequences, approximately 21% appearing once. Sample: PBMCs or a T cell subset sorted from them (not recorded which). These receptor sequences come from an adult woman who had mild COVID-19 (a few samples of this study predate the infection). Cell type and time point are not known. The CDR3 runs from the conserved cysteine through the conserved F or W. The D gene is left open where the match is weak. Rows give clone size only sometimes, using once, few, many, or a class for an expanded clone.

TGTGCCAGCAGCTTACCGGGGATCCAAGAGACCCAGTACTTC CASSLPGIQETQYF TRBV7-9 few NA TRBJ2-5
TGTGCCAGCAGTTATGTACCGGGGGGGACTGAAGCTTTCTTT CASSYVPGGTEAFF TRBV6-6 NA NA TRBJ1-1
TGCGCCAGCAGCCAAGAAGCGGACAATTACATCGGCAATCAGCCCCAGCATTTT CASSQEADNYIGNQPQHF TRBV4-1 NA NA TRBJ1-5
TGTGCCAGCAGCTGGGTAGAGGTTTTATTTGGCTACACCTTC CASSWVEVLFGYTF TRBV7-9 few NA TRBJ1-2
TGTGCCAGCAGCTTAGATTGGTCAGAGATCTATGGCTACACCTTC CASSLDWSEIYGYTF TRBV11-2 NA NA TRBJ1-2
TGTGCCAGCAGCTTGAGGGGTATTGTCCAAGAGACCCAGTACTTC CASSLRGIVQETQYF TRBV7-9 few NA TRBJ2-5
TGTGCCAGCAGCAGGGGGGGAAATAGCAATCAGCCCCAGCATTTT CASSRGGNSNQPQHF TRBV27 NA TRBD1 TRBJ1-5
TGTGCCAGCAGCATAGCGGGAGGGCCCCTGTCTGAGCAGTTCTTC CASSIAGGPLSEQFF TRBV7-9 few TRBD2 TRBJ2-1
TGCGCCAGCAGCGGACTAGCGGGAGGACCGTTGGATACGCAGTATTTT CASSGLAGGPLDTQYF TRBV5-1 few TRBD2 TRBJ2-3
TGTGCCAGCAGTCTGGACGGGGTGTCCGGGGAGCTGTTTTTT CASSLDGVSGELFF TRBV27 NA NA TRBJ2-2
TGTGCCTGGCTAAGGCGGCAGGGGGGCGAGCAGTACTTC CAWLRRQGGEQYF TRBV30 once NA TRBJ2-7
TGTGCCACCAGCAGAGACGGGACAGTGGGGGAGACCCAGTACTTC CATSRDGTVGETQYF TRBV15 NA TRBD1 TRBJ2-5
TGTGCCAGCAGCCAAGACCTGGAGCGGGGGAGAGATACGCAGTATTTT CASSQDLERGRDTQYF TRBV4-2 NA TRBD2 TRBJ2-3
TGTGCCACCAAACAGACTACAGCGGGCGCTTACAATGAGCAGTTCTTC CATKQTTAGAYNEQFF TRBV24-1 NA NA TRBJ2-1
TGCAGTGCTATCATGTTGACAGATACGCAGTATTTT CSAIMLTDTQYF TRBV20-1 NA NA TRBJ2-3
TGCAGCACCTCATTCGGGCAGTTTAATGAAAAACTGTTTTTT CSTSFGQFNEKLFF TRBV29-1 NA NA TRBJ1-4
TGTGCCACCAGCCCGGGGGGAGAGACCCAGTACTTC CATSPGGETQYF TRBV24-1 NA TRBD2 TRBJ2-5
TGTGCCAGCAGTGACTGGACTAGCGGGGGGCCCGACACCCACAATGAGCAGTTCTTC CASSDWTSGGPDTHNEQFF TRBV6-4 many TRBD2 TRBJ2-1
TGTGCCAGCTTGGGGGCTAGCGGGGCCACAGATACGCAGTATTTT CASLGASGATDTQYF TRBV5-4 few TRBD2 TRBJ2-3
TGTGCCAGCAGCTTATCGGTAGGGACGTCTAACAATGAGCAGTTCTTC CASSLSVGTSNNEQFF TRBV7-2 NA NA TRBJ2-1
TGCGCCAGCAGCCAAAGTCCGGGGCTTGTGGATGAGCAGTTCTTC CASSQSPGLVDEQFF TRBV4-1 few NA TRBJ2-1
TGTGCCAGCAGTGATACGGTCCTCCTTGAGGGCACAGATACGCAGTATTTT CASSDTVLLEGTDTQYF TRBV2 NA NA TRBJ2-3
TGTGCCAGCAGGGGGCTTTGGGGCCCCGGGGAGCTGTTTTTT CASRGLWGPGELFF TRBV11-2 few NA TRBJ2-2
TGTGCCAGCAGTTTTTGGGGGGATGAGGGCTACACCTTC CASSFWGDEGYTF TRBV12-3/TRBV12-4 NA NA TRBJ1-2
TGTGCCAGCAGCTCAATGGGGACAGAACAAGAGACCCAGTACTTC CASSSMGTEQETQYF TRBV7-6 few TRBD1 TRBJ2-5
TGCAGTGCTAGAGGAGGGGGCTTTAGCGGGTACGGAGAGACCCAGTACTTC CSARGGGFSGYGETQYF TRBV20-1 NA NA TRBJ2-5
TGCAGTCGGACAGGGAAGCATTTT CSRTGKHF TRBV29-1 NA TRBD1 TRBJ1-5
TGCGCCAGCAGCCAAGACTCATTGGGCGATGAGCAGTTCTTC CASSQDSLGDEQFF TRBV4-3 few NA TRBJ2-1
TGCGCCAGCGGCCTGACAGGGGTAGGCTCTGGGGCCAACGTCCTGACTTTC CASGLTGVGSGANVLTF TRBV5-1 few TRBD1 TRBJ2-6
TGCAGTGCCACTGGACAGGGGCTACTGTCCTACGAGCAGTACTTC CSATGQGLLSYEQYF TRBV20-1 few TRBD1 TRBJ2-7
TGTGCCAGTAACAAAGCGGGAGTCCTAATCAATGAGCAGTTCTTC CASNKAGVLINEQFF TRBV19 many TRBD2 TRBJ2-1
TGTGCCAGCAGTTACCCTAGCGGGAGCTACTATGAGCAGTTCTTC CASSYPSGSYYEQFF TRBV6-6 NA TRBD2 TRBJ2-1
TGTGCCAGCTTAGAGCTTGGGACAGCCCCTAGCTCCTATAATTCACCCCTCCACTTT CASLELGTAPSSYNSPLHF TRBV2 many TRBD1 TRBJ1-6
TGTGCCAGCTCACCACTGACAGGGACGGGCACTGAAGCTTTCTTT CASSPLTGTGTEAFF TRBV18 NA TRBD1 TRBJ1-1
TGTGCCAGCAGTTACACCCACCCCGGGACGGCCTACGAGCAGTACTTC CASSYTHPGTAYEQYF TRBV6-6 few NA TRBJ2-7
TGTGCCAGCAGCTTGCTAGAGACCTACGAGCAGTACTTC CASSLLETYEQYF TRBV12-3/TRBV12-4 few NA TRBJ2-7
TGTGCCAGCAGCTCCATCCCGGGAAGGGGGGGTGTTGAGCAGTTCTTC CASSSIPGRGGVEQFF TRBV12-3/TRBV12-4 NA NA TRBJ2-1
TGTGCCAGCAGCGTAAGGGAGGGAAGCAATCAGCCCCAGCATTTT CASSVREGSNQPQHF TRBV9 NA NA TRBJ1-5
TGTGCCAGCAGCCCCGGGACTAGCCCCTACGAGCAGTACTTC CASSPGTSPYEQYF TRBV9 few TRBD2 TRBJ2-7
TGCAGTGCTTTCAGGACTAGCGGGAGCCCAGATACGCAGTATTTT CSAFRTSGSPDTQYF TRBV20-1 few TRBD2 TRBJ2-3
TGTGCCAGCTCACCGGCGACAGCGAGGACCAAAAACATTCAGTACTTC CASSPATARTKNIQYF TRBV18 few NA TRBJ2-4
TGTGCCAGCAGTCTGACAGGGGGGAGACAGCCCCAGCATTTT CASSLTGGRQPQHF TRBV27 NA TRBD1 TRBJ1-5
TGTGCCAGCAGTTTACCCCGGCAGGCGGACAATGAGCAGTTCTTC CASSLPRQADNEQFF TRBV12-3/TRBV12-4 NA NA TRBJ2-1
TGTGCCAGCAGCCGAGGGATAGCCTACGAGCAGTACTTC CASSRGIAYEQYF TRBV27 NA NA TRBJ2-7
TGCAGTGCTTCAGGGGGGGACTCGACTAGCCGCACAGATACGCAGTATTTT CSASGGDSTSRTDTQYF TRBV20-1 many NA TRBJ2-3
TGTGCCACCGAAGCGGGGGTCGGCGAGCAGTACTTC CATEAGVGEQYF TRBV10-3 NA TRBD2 TRBJ2-7
TGCGCCAGCAGCCAAGCAGCTTCCACTGAAGCTTTCTTT CASSQAASTEAFF TRBV4-3 NA NA TRBJ1-1
TGTGCCAGCAGCTCTCTGGGCGAGCAGTACTTC CASSSLGEQYF TRBV7-9 NA NA TRBJ2-7
TGCGCCAGCAGCTTTTTCCAGCGGGGGGTCTATACCGGGGAGCTGTTTTTT CASSFFQRGVYTGELFF TRBV5-1 NA TRBD2 TRBJ2-2
TGTGCCAGCAGTGAAGCGCTAGCGGGGGCAGAGACCCAGTACTTC CASSEALAGAETQYF TRBV2 NA TRBD2 TRBJ2-5
TGTGCCAGCAGCCAAAGGACTAGCGGGAGAAGTCCCTACGAGCAGTACTTC CASSQRTSGRSPYEQYF TRBV7-2 NA TRBD2 TRBJ2-7
TGTGCCAGCAGTCCCCCCGGGACAGGGCACTATGGCTACACCTTC CASSPPGTGHYGYTF TRBV6-6 NA TRBD1 TRBJ1-2
TGCAGCGTTGAAGGAACCCTGCCGGGCCTTTACAATGAGCAGTTCTTC CSVEGTLPGLYNEQFF TRBV29-1 NA NA TRBJ2-1
TGCGCCAGCAGCTTGATGGGCGATGAGCAGTTCTTC CASSLMGDEQFF TRBV5-1 NA NA TRBJ2-1
TGTGCCAGCAGTCTAACCCACGGGACTACCAGCTCCTACGAGCAGTACTTC CASSLTHGTTSSYEQYF TRBV6-2/TRBV6-3 NA TRBD2 TRBJ2-7